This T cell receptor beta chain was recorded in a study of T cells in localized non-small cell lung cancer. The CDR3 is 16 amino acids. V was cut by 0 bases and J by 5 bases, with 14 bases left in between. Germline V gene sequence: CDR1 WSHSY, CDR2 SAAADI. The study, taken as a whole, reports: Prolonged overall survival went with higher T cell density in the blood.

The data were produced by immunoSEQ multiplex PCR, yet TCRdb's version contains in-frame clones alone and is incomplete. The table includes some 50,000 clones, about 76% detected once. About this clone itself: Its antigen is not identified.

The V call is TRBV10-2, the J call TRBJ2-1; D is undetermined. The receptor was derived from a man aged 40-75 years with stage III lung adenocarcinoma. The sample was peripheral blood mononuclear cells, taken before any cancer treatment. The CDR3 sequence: CASSESTRGYNNEQFF. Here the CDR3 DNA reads TGCGCCAGCAGTGAGTCGACTCGCGGTTACAACAATGAGCAGTTCTTC.